The clone carrying this T cell receptor beta chain was recorded only once. The data are from a study of shared clonotypes between healthy human individuals. Study summary: Donors were a couple of women and a few men aged 18 to 49. Plates per donor: three CD4 naive, three CD4 memory, two CD8 naive, one CD8 memory.

Deep level was the assay's run setting. It was roughly 190 ng DNA, 25,000 to 35,000 T cell genomes, that sorted-subset replicate PCRs used. TCRdb keeps only in-frame clones here, not all; method: immunoSEQ multiplex PCR. The sample lists 85,000 to 100,000 clones; 60% to 75% were seen once. The CDR3 has 12 residues. Germline V lookup: CDR1 MNHNS, CDR2 SASEGT. V was clipped by 6 bases and J by 3 bases, with 9 bases between them. Sequenced material: memory CD8+ T cells sorted from blood. Noted subset: CD45RO+ cells pooled with CCR7-negative TemRA cells. The chain carries TRBV6-1 and TRBJ2-7; no reliable D call. This sequence originates from a man younger than 40 in good health. The CDR3: CASRELNYEQYF. In DNA, the CDR3 is TGTGCCAGCAGGGAGTTAAACTACGAGCAGTACTTC.